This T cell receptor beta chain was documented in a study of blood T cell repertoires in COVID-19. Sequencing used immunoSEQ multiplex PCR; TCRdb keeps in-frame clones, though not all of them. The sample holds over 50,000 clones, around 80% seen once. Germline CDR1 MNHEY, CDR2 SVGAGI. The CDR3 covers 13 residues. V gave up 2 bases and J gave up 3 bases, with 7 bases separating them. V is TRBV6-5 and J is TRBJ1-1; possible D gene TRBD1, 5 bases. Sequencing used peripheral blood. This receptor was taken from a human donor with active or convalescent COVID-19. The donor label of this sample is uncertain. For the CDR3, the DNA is TGTGCCAGCAGTTACACGGGGGACACTGAAGCTTTCTTT. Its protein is CASSYTGDTEAFF.